This T cell receptor beta chain is drawn from a study of Graves' ophthalmopathy and Graves' hyperthyroidism. Worth noting for this clonotype: The target antigen is unknown.

The TCR beta CDR3 regions underwent amplification from RNA transcripts. The workflow started with a first-round RT-PCR run with HTBI primers and then moved on to a second-round multiplex PCR. TCRdb re-called the multiplex PCR reads through MiXCR, storing one row per CDR3 protein. This sample has 200,000 to 250,000 distinct CDR3 sequences; around 50% occur once, and the top ten carry about half. Study observations and caveats: Appearing in blood as well were most expanded thyroid clonotypes above 0.001 frequency.

This CDR3 spans 13 amino acids. Germline values: CDR1 SGHRS, CDR2 YFSETQ. The junction had 4 bases not matched to a gene; V was cut back by 4 bases and J by 6 bases. This chain uses TRBV5-1 with TRBJ1-2, with 9 bases fitting TRBD1. Sequencing input: peripheral blood. The sequence was obtained from an adult man with Graves' ophthalmopathy. The CDR3 DNA sequence: TGCGCCAGCAGCAACGGACAGGGGAATGGCTACACCTTC. It yields the protein CASSNGQGNGYTF.